Each of the 28 T cell receptor beta chains below was sequenced from the same sample in a study of blood T cell repertoires in COVID-19. Some clones are missing from TCRdb's copy, which holds only in-frame ones; the method was immunoSEQ multiplex PCR. Among 180,000 or so clones listed, approximately 89% were seen once. Sequenced input: peripheral blood. These receptors all stem from a man aged 35 to 55 with active or convalescent COVID-19.

The rearrangement links TRBV3-1 (or the pseudogene TRBV3-2) to TRBJ1-3, with D unresolved. Germline V lookup: CDR1 LGHDT, CDR2 YNNKEL (reference sequence). CDR3 length equals 13 residues. V gave up 4 bases and J gave up 4 bases, with 8 bases separating them. DNA of the CDR3: TGTGCCAGCAGCCCGGGGAGGGGAAACACCATATATTTT. Its protein product is CASSPGRGNTIYF.

J is TRBJ2-7 and V is TRBV6-2 or TRBV6-3; 9 bases fit TRBD2. This CDR3 contains 15 residues. The ends lost 3 bases at V and 2 bases at J; junction bases unmatched: 5. Germline V gene sequence: CDR1 MNHEY, CDR2 SVGEGT. Here the CDR3 DNA reads TGTGCCAGCAGTTATGGCCAGCGGGGGGCCTACGAGCAGTACTTC. Its protein is CASSYGQRGAYEQYF.

The chain couples TRBV11-2 to TRBJ1-1, with 7 bases fitting TRBD1. The V segment lost 5 bases and the J segment 7 bases; nucleotides outside the gene matches: 13. Germline CDR1 is SGHAT and CDR2 is FQNNGV. The CDR3 length is 15 residues. The CDR3 nucleotides are TGTGCCAGCAGCCTTCGACAGGGAAATAGACGTGAAGCTTTCTTT. It is translated as CASSLRQGNRREAFF.

This clone showed up just once. This chain links TRBV19 with TRBJ1-6; a possible D gene is TRBD1 (5 bases). V lost 3 bases, J lost 11 bases, and 14 bases lay in between. The CDR3 length is 14 residues. Germline V gene data show CDR1 as LNHDA and CDR2 as SQIVND (reference sequence). CDR3 DNA sequence: TGTGCCAGTAGTATTTCAGGGTATAGAGCACCCCTCCACTTT. Translation: CASSISGYRAPLHF. Using reference TRBV19 and TRBJ1-6 for the parts outside the CDR3, the full variable domain is DGGITQSPKYLFRKEGQNVTLSCEQNLNHDAMYWYRQDPGQGLRLIYYSQIVNDFQKGDIAEGYSVSREKKESFPLTVTSAQKNPTAFYLCASSISGYRAPLHFGNGTRLTVT.

This clone was detected many times. This chain uses TRBV7-9 with TRBJ1-5, with TRBD1 identical over 7 bases. Germline values: CDR1 SEHNR, CDR2 FQNEAQ (reference sequence). The CDR3 has 15 amino acids. Germline trimming cut 3 bases from V and 2 bases from J; bases unmatched to any gene: 4. The CDR3 loop reads CASSLGQLGNQPQHF. The CDR3 DNA reads as TGTGCCAGCAGCTTGGGACAGTTGGGCAATCAGCCCCAGCATTTT.

The chain links TRBV5-4 to TRBJ2-7; maybe TRBD2 (6 bases). The CDR3 covers 15 residues. Trimming left V 3 bases short and J 5 bases short, with 18 bases between. Germline CDR1 SGHNT, CDR2 YYREEE (reference sequence). The chain's CDR3 is CASSWGLGGTHEQYF. Here the CDR3 DNA reads TGTGCCAGCAGCTGGGGTTTGGGGGGAACCCACGAGCAGTACTTC.

V gene TRBV3-1 (or the pseudogene TRBV3-2) combines with J gene TRBJ2-3, with D hard to call. Germline lookup yields CDR1 LGHDT and CDR2 YNNKEL (reference sequence). V was cut by 1 base and J by 0 bases, with 11 bases left in between. This CDR3 is 16 amino acids long. The CDR3 DNA reads TGTGCCAGCAGCCAAGGGCCGGTAGCCAGCACAGATACGCAGTATTTT. It codes for CASSQGPVASTDTQYF.

This chain links TRBV12-5 with TRBJ1-1; a weak D match, TRBD1 (6 bases). This CDR3 contains 16 residues. Trimming shortened V by 5 bases and J by 5 bases, and 21 bases separated the two germline ends. CDR1 and CDR2 from the germline V gene are LGHNT and FRNRAP. The CDR3 nucleotides are TGTGCTAGTGGTCCCCGCGGGGGGCGCGGAATTACTGAAGCTTTCTTT. It specifies CASGPRGGRGITEAFF.

This rearrangement joins TRBV5-1 to TRBJ2-2, with 11 bases aligning to TRBD1. This CDR3 spans 14 amino acids. Germline CDR1 SGHRS, CDR2 YFSETQ. V lost 4 bases and J lost 7; bases outside the gene matches: 3. CDR3: CASSADRGRGELFF. The CDR3, as DNA: TGCGCCAGCAGCGCGGACAGGGGGCGCGGGGAGCTGTTTTTT.

The chain employs TRBV7-9 and TRBJ2-5; TRBD1 might be the D (5 bases). The CDR3 is made up of 14 amino acids. V dropped 1 base and J dropped 3 bases, with 9 bases sitting between them. The germline V gene encodes CDR1 SEHNR and CDR2 FQNEAQ (reference sequence). CDR3 bases: TGTGCCAGCAGCTTAGGGGCAGGGAAAGAGACCCAGTACTTC. It yields the protein CASSLGAGKETQYF.

This chain connects TRBV19 to TRBJ2-3, with 12 positions matching TRBD2. The V gene end was trimmed by 0 bases and the J gene end by 4 bases; junction bases not matched to a gene: 2. This CDR3 has 16 amino acids. Looked up from germline, CDR1 is LNHDA and CDR2 is SQIVND (reference sequence). CDR3 DNA: TGTGCCAGTAGTATAGAACTAGCGGGGGGTGCAGATACGCAGTATTTT. Translating gives CASSIELAGGADTQYF.

V gene TRBV18 combines with J gene TRBJ1-1, with no clear D. Germline values: CDR1 KGHSH, CDR2 LQKENI. V gave up 6 bases and J gave up 3 bases, with 17 bases separating them. CDR3 length: 15 residues. This chain's CDR3 is CASSITAGSDTEAFF. The CDR3 DNA sequence: TGTGCCAGCTCGATAACCGCTGGCAGTGACACTGAAGCTTTCTTT.

V usage is TRBV28 and J usage is TRBJ1-1; 8 positions match TRBD1. The V segment lost 2 bases and the J segment 12 bases; nucleotides outside the gene matches: 5. The CDR3 has 12 residues. From germline, CDR1 is MDHEN and CDR2 SYDVKM. This CDR3 reads CASSLRQGASFF. The CDR3, as DNA: TGTGCCAGCAGTTTAAGGCAGGGGGCATCTTTCTTT.

V usage is TRBV10-3 and J usage is TRBJ2-3; TRBD2 agrees at 10 bases. V lost 0 bases and J lost 2; bases outside the gene matches: 5. The CDR3 is 17 amino acids. Germline V gene data show CDR1 as ENHRY and CDR2 as SYGVKD. CDR3: CAISESIAGGATDTQYF. The CDR3 nucleotides read TGTGCCATCAGTGAGTCGATAGCGGGGGGCGCCACAGATACGCAGTATTTT.

This chain uses TRBV11-2 with TRBJ2-2, with TRBD1 as a possible D gene (5 bases). The ends were cut back, 5 bases at V and 0 bases at J, with 10 bases in the middle. The CDR3 extends over 15 amino acids. Germline values: CDR1 SGHAT, CDR2 FQNNGV. This CDR3 is CASSLLGANTGELFF. CDR3 sequence (DNA): TGTGCCAGCAGCCTTCTAGGGGCGAACACCGGGGAGCTGTTTTTT.

CDR3 loop: CAWRRDTHYGYTF. In DNA, the CDR3 is TGTGCCTGGAGACGGGACACCCACTATGGCTACACCTTC. The V call is TRBV30, the J call TRBJ1-2, with D perhaps matching TRBD1 (6 bases). CDR1 GTSNPN and CDR2 SVGIG come from the germline V gene (reference sequence). The CDR3 runs to 13 residues. Trimming pared 3 bases from V and 3 bases from J, leaving 11 bases between.

J is TRBJ2-1 and V is TRBV12-3 or TRBV12-4; D is unresolved. V lost 1 base, J lost 8 bases, and 9 bases lay in between. CDR3 size: 13 residues. The CDR3 DNA follows: TGTGCCAGCAGTTTAGGAGTGAGAGATGAGCAGTTCTTC. It yields the protein CASSLGVRDEQFF.

The rearrangement uses TRBV15 and TRBJ2-2, with D perhaps matching TRBD1 (6 bases). The CDR3 has 16 amino acids. V was trimmed by 0 bases and J by 1 base, leaving 9 bases between them. The germline V gene encodes CDR1 LNHNV and CDR2 YYDKDF (reference sequence). The CDR3 DNA reads as TGTGCCACCAGCAGAGACAGGGGAGAGAACACCGGGGAGCTGTTTTTT. Its protein is CATSRDRGENTGELFF. Full variable domain (outside the CDR3, taken from reference TRBV15 and TRBJ2-2): DAMVIQNPRYQVTQFGKPVTLSCSQTLNHNVMYWYQQKSSQAPKLLFHYYDKDFNNEADTPDNFQSRRPNTSFCFLDIRSPGLGDTAMYLCATSRDRGENTGELFFGEGSRLTVL.

The V and J genes are TRBV11-3 and TRBJ2-1; D unclear. Germline V CDR1 and CDR2: SGHNT, YENEEA. The CDR3 runs 11 residues. V was pared by 7 bases and J by 4 bases, with 5 bases between. The CDR3 loop reads CASTHYNEQFF. Written as DNA, the CDR3 is TGTGCCAGCACCCATTACAATGAGCAGTTCTTC.

V gene TRBV27 combines with J gene TRBJ1-2; D remains unclear. V was cut by 3 bases and J by 0 bases, with 8 bases left in between. CDR1 and CDR2 from the germline V gene are MNHEY and SMNVEV (reference sequence). The length of the CDR3 is 14 residues. The CDR3 sequence is CASSLGVSNYGYTF. In DNA, the CDR3 is TGTGCCAGCAGTTTGGGAGTTTCTAACTATGGCTACACCTTC.

The chain has TRBV21-1 and TRBJ1-6. TRBV21-1 is a pseudogene. The CDR3 extends over 13 amino acids. The CDR3 is CADSFQGGSPLHF. For the CDR3, the DNA is TGTGCCGACTCTTTTCAGGGAGGCTCACCCCTCCACTTT.

The chain is built from TRBV5-1 and TRBJ1-6; unclear D gene. There are 16 residues in the CDR3. Trimming removed 3 bases at V and 10 bases at J, with 20 bases between. Germline V lookup: CDR1 SGHRS, CDR2 YFSETQ. This CDR3 is CASSSPPHRSTSPLHF. The CDR3 DNA is TGCGCCAGCAGCTCACCACCCCATAGGAGTACGTCACCCCTCCACTTT.

In this sample, this clone turned up a few times. The CDR3 here is CSVVKGQGSYEQYF. For the CDR3, the DNA is TGCAGCGTTGTTAAGGGGCAGGGCTCCTACGAGCAGTACTTC. The chain combines TRBV29-1 with TRBJ2-7; possibly TRBD1 for D (5 bases). The germline CDR1 and CDR2 sequences are SQVTM and ANQGSEA. This CDR3 contains 14 residues. The germline V and J ends were trimmed by 4 bases and 0 bases, with 13 bases remaining between them.

Here the CDR3 reads CASSQSRGTTNYGYTF. Here the CDR3 DNA reads TGTGCCAGCAGCCAGAGTAGGGGAACAACTAACTATGGCTACACCTTC. The chain couples TRBV7-2 to TRBJ1-2; perhaps TRBD1 as D (5 bases). V lost 5 bases and J 0 bases, leaving 16 bases between the germline ends. Germline V CDR1 and CDR2: SGHTA, FQGNSA. The CDR3 extends over 16 amino acids.

V is TRBV7-2 and J is TRBJ2-7, with TRBD2 matching over 14 bases. Per germline, CDR1 SGHTA and CDR2 FQGNSA. This CDR3 comprises 19 residues. V trimming: 0 bases; J trimming: 1 base; junction bases outside the gene matches: 8. CDR3 sequence: CASSLATRLAGGLSYEQYF. Written as DNA, the CDR3 is TGTGCCAGCAGCTTAGCTACTCGACTAGCGGGGGGGCTTTCCTACGAGCAGTACTTC.

The chain uses TRBV7-9 and TRBJ1-6; possible D gene TRBD1, 6 bases. CDR1 is SEHNR and CDR2 is FQNEAQ in the germline V gene (reference sequence). The length of the CDR3 is 15 residues. V shed 4 bases and J shed 4 bases, with 11 bases lying between them. The CDR3 protein is CASSSDSTYNSPLHF. In DNA form, the CDR3 reads TGTGCCAGCAGCTCGGACAGCACTTATAATTCACCCCTCCACTTT.

The chain employs TRBV2 and TRBJ1-5; no definite D call. This CDR3 has 14 amino acids. Germline V gene data show CDR1 as SNHLY and CDR2 as FYNNEI. Trimming stripped 6 bases from V and 1 base from J, with 10 bases between. The CDR3 sequence is CASRGLSSNQPQHF. CDR3 nucleotide sequence: TGTGCCAGCAGGGGCCTGTCGAGCAATCAGCCCCAGCATTTT.

The genes are TRBV5-1 and TRBJ2-3, with 14 bases identical to TRBD2. The CDR3 covers 18 residues. The V gene end was trimmed by 3 bases and the J gene end by 6 bases; junction bases not matched to a gene: 12. Germline assignment: CDR1 SGHRS and CDR2 YFSETQ. CDR3 nucleotides: TGCGCCAGCAGCTGGGGACTAGCGGGGGCCCAACCCGGGGATACGCAGTATTTT. It is translated as CASSWGLAGAQPGDTQYF.